This T cell receptor beta chain was captured by sequencing in a study of beta chain features in type 1 diabetes. Study results and limitations: The similarity of naive, central memory and Treg TCRB repertoires appeared greater among patients than among healthy donors. Sequencing from cDNA could over-represent high-TCR-expressing cells.

Worth noting for this clone: The antigen is not known.

The whole isolated RNA underwent reverse transcription, so sequencing captured expressed TCRB transcripts. The data were produced by immunoSEQ multiplex PCR, yet TCRdb's version contains in-frame clones alone and is incomplete. The profile covers 900,000 or so clones, with 15% to 20% appearing a single time and 0.02% to 0.025% taken by the ten largest. V shed 6 bases, J shed 2 bases, and the junction held 9 bases outside the gene matches. From germline, CDR1 is SGHRS and CDR2 YFSETQ. The CDR3 is made up of 15 amino acids. V and J are TRBV5-1 and TRBJ2-5; TRBD2 aligns across 8 bases. Input material: naive CD4+ T cells from blood. The sequence came from a woman between 18 and 29 years old in good health. Here the CDR3 reads CASTPQTSEQETQYF. The CDR3 bases are TGCGCCAGCACTCCTCAGACTAGCGAACAAGAGACCCAGTACTTC.